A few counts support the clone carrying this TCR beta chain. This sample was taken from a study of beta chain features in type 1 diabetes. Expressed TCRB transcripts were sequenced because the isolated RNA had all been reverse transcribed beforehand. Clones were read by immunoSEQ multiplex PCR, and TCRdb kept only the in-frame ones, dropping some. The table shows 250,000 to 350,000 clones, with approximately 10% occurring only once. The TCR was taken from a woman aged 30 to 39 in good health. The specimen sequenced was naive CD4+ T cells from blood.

CDR3 sequence: CASSPGQGASYNEQFF. The CDR3 DNA is TGTGCCAGCAGCCCCGGACAGGGGGCCTCCTACAATGAGCAGTTCTTC. The chain is built from TRBV5-4 and TRBJ2-1; 11 nucleotides align to TRBD1. Unmatched junction bases numbered 3, after V lost 4 bases and J lost 0 bases. The CDR3 totals 16 residues. Per germline, CDR1 SGHNT and CDR2 YYREEE (reference sequence).